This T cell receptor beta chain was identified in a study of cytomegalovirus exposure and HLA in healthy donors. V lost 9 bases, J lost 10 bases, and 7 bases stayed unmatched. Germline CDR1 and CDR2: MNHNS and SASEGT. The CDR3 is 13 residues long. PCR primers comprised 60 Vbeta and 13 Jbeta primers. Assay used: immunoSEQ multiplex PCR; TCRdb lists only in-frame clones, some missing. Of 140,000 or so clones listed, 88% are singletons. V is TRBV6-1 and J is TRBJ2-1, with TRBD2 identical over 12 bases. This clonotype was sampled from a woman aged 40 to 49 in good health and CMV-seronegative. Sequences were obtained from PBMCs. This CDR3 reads CASRLAGAGEQFF. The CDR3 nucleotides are TGTGCCAGTCGACTAGCGGGAGCAGGCGAGCAGTTCTTC.